The 27 T cell receptor beta chains presented below share a single source sample, sequenced in a study of tissue T cells after allogeneic stem cell transplantation. Profiled with immunoSEQ multiplex PCR; TCRdb holds only in-frame clones, not every one. This sample has some 22,000 clones; roughly two thirds occur once, and the top ten carry approximately 0.41%. The sample taken for sequencing was blood. Receptor source: a female BALB/c mouse in good health. The MHC haplotype recorded for the strain is H2-d.

A remark on this clone: Gene and germline names: mouse. Read sequence stops 1 residue before the CDR3 end, and the germline J gene provides the missing end. V gene TRBV13-1 combines with J gene TRBJ2-3; TRBD2 matches at 9 bases. The CDR3 sequence is 16 residues long. The junction had 6 bases not matched to a gene; V was cut back by 3 bases and J by 1 base. Germline CDR1 reads NSHNY; CDR2 reads SYGAGN. The CDR3 loop reads CASSVTGGRGAETLYF. The sequenced part of the CDR3 DNA is TGTGCCAGCAGTGTCACTGGGGGGAGGGGTGCAGAAACGCTGTAT.

With regard to this clone: Gene names and germline refer to mouse. The read halts 1 residue ahead of the CDR3 end, with the missing end drawn from the germline J gene. The rearrangement uses TRBV2 and TRBJ2-7; a possible D gene is TRBD2 (7 bases). The V and J ends lost 0 bases and 0 bases respectively, with 9 bases between them. CDR1 is LGHNA and CDR2 is YSYQKL in the germline V gene. CDR3 length equals 15 residues. The DNA read from the CDR3 is TGTGCCAGCAGCCAAGAGGGGGGCCTCTCCTATGAACAGTAC. Protein product: CASSQEGGLSYEQY. The entire CDR3 is CASSQEGGLSYEQYF.

A remark on this clone: The germline and genes are mouse ones. Sequencing ends 1 residue short of the CDR3 end; the germline J gene provides the rest. The V gene is TRBV20, the J gene TRBJ2-7; possibly TRBD1 for D (6 bases). The CDR3 runs to 12 residues. Looked up from germline, CDR1 is GFQATS and CDR2 is STVNSAI. V gave up 1 base and J gave up 6 bases, with 10 bases separating them. CDR3 amino acids: CGARAGVSEQYF. CDR3 DNA (partial): TGTGGTGCTAGGGCAGGGGTGAGTGAACAGTAC.

Comment on this clone: Genes and germline are mouse. The DNA ends 1 residue before the CDR3 does, and the rest of the CDR3 is filled in from the germline J gene. The chain recombines TRBV20 with TRBJ1-3; D gene ambiguous. Trimming took off 0 bases at V and 2 bases at J, with 2 bases between the two ends. The CDR3 runs 12 residues. The germline V gene encodes CDR1 GFQATS and CDR2 STVNSAI. CDR3 amino acids: CGARDPGNTLYF. The DNA read from the CDR3 is TGTGGTGCTAGGGATCCTGGAAATACGCTCTAT. The full variable domain, with the rest looked up from reference TRBV20 and TRBJ1-3, is GALVYQYPRRTICKSGTSMRMECQAVGFQATSVAWYRQSPQKTFELIALSTVNSAIKYEQNFTQEKFPISHPNLSFSSMTVLNAYLEDRGLYLCGARDPGNTLYFGEGSRLIVV.

Remarks on this clone: Germline and genes here are mouse. The read halts 1 residue ahead of the CDR3 end, with the missing end drawn from the germline J gene. The chain carries TRBV13-1 and TRBJ2-5, with 8 bases aligning to TRBD1. The CDR3 spans 14 residues. Germline V gives CDR1 NSHNY, CDR2 SYGAGN. Unmatched junction bases numbered 5, after V lost 2 bases and J lost 6 bases. Partial CDR3 DNA: TGTGCCAGCAGTGACCCCAGGGGGCAGGACACCCAGTAC. Encoded protein: CASSDPRGQDTQY. The full CDR3 is CASSDPRGQDTQYF.

With regard to this clone: The germline and genes are mouse ones. The part of the CDR3 DNA that was read is TGTGCCAGCAGAAGGGACAGGGTCTATGCTGAGCAGTTC. It codes for CASRRDRVYAEQF. The whole CDR3 sequence reads CASRRDRVYAEQFF. This chain links TRBV19 with TRBJ2-1; TRBD1 matches 9 bases. The read terminates 1 residue before the CDR3 end, so the remaining end is supplied by the germline J gene. After removal of 5 bases from V and 3 bases from J, the junction contained 3 bases not matched to a gene. The germline V gene encodes CDR1 FNHDT and CDR2 SITEND (reference sequence). The CDR3 covers 14 residues.

As regards this clone: The genes are named according to mouse. The sequenced fragment ends 1 residue before the CDR3 boundary, so the rest is inferred from the germline J gene. The chain has TRBV4 and TRBJ2-5, with D possibly being TRBD2 (7 bases). The V gene's germline CDR1 is LGHDT and CDR2 YNNKQL (reference sequence). Trimming pared 7 bases from V and 0 bases from J, leaving 17 bases between. The CDR3 sequence is 16 residues long. CDR3 sequence reads: CASTQRGGSNQDTQYF. CDR3 DNA (partial): TGTGCCAGCACCCAAAGGGGGGGGAGCAACCAAGACACCCAGTAC.

As to this clone: Gene names and germline match the mouse. The read stops 1 residue short of the end of the CDR3; the missing end is completed from the germline J gene. Distinct nucleotide sequences in the sample also encode this CDR3. The chain carries TRBV29 and TRBJ2-4; weak D call: TRBD2 (5 bases). The CDR3 is 14 amino acids. V was cut by 1 base and J by 0 bases, with 5 bases left in between. Per the germline V gene, CDR1 is MSHET and CDR2 is SYDVDS. Here the CDR3 reads CASSLLGSQNTLYF. Partial CDR3 DNA: TGTGCTAGCAGTTTATTGGGGAGTCAAAACACCTTGTAC.

For this clone: Gene names denote mouse genes. The read terminates 1 residue before the CDR3 end, so the remaining end is supplied by the germline J gene. This chain joins TRBV13-1 and TRBJ1-1; D uncertain. CDR1 NSHNY and CDR2 SYGAGN come from the germline V gene. With 5 bases removed from V and 0 bases from J, the gap between germline ends came to 8 bases. This CDR3 is built from 13 residues. CDR3 residues: CASRDGANTEVFF. The part of the CDR3 DNA that was read is TGTGCCAGCAGAGACGGTGCAAACACAGAAGTCTTC.

Worth noting for this clone: Mouse gene names and germline throughout. Coverage ceases 1 residue before the CDR3 finishes, and the germline J gene fills in the end. Other DNA variants within this sample encode the same CDR3. V gene TRBV5 combines with J gene TRBJ2-7, with 9 positions matching TRBD2. J was trimmed by 2 bases and V by 0 bases; bases with no gene match: 2. Germline CDR1 reads LGHNA; CDR2 reads YNLKQL (reference sequence). There are 15 residues in the CDR3. The CDR3 reads CASSQDPGGAYEQYF. Partial CDR3 DNA: TGTGCCAGCAGCCAAGATCCTGGGGGGGCCTATGAACAGTAC.

On this clone: Each gene name is a mouse one. The missing CDR3 end, 1 residue past where the read stops, is filled in from the germline J gene. V is TRBV14 and J is TRBJ2-5; 10 bases are shared with TRBD2. The junction had 6 bases not matched to a gene; V was cut back by 5 bases and J by 6 bases. The CDR3 runs to 14 residues. Germline V CDR1 and CDR2: SGHDT, FRDEAV. The CDR3 spells CASSRDWGVDTQYF. The covered CDR3 bases are TGTGCCAGCAGCCGCGACTGGGGGGTGGACACCCAGTAC.

Concerning this clone: The gene names given are mouse names. The read finishes 1 residue shy of the CDR3 end, and the germline J gene is used to complete it. The chain employs TRBV20 and TRBJ2-4; TRBD2 matches 14 bases. The germline CDR1 and CDR2 sequences are GFQATS and STVNSAI. V lost 6 bases to trimming and J lost 7 bases; unmatched junction nucleotides: 6. The CDR3 runs 14 residues. The DNA read from the CDR3 is TGTGGTGCCGGGACTGGGGGGGCGCTGGACACCTTGTAC. Its translation is CGAGTGGALDTLY. The complete CDR3 sequence is CGAGTGGALDTLYF. Full variable domain (outside the CDR3, taken from reference TRBV20 and TRBJ2-4): GALVYQYPRRTICKSGTSMRMECQAVGFQATSVAWYRQSPQKTFELIALSTVNSAIKYEQNFTQEKFPISHPNLSFSSMTVLNAYLEDRGLYLCGAGTGGALDTLYFGAGTRLSVL.

With regard to this clone: Gene names and germline match the mouse. The read terminates 1 residue before the CDR3 end, so the remaining end is supplied by the germline J gene. This chain links TRBV13-2 with TRBJ2-1; 11 positions agree with TRBD2. Trimming cost V 5 bases and J 3 bases; bases outside gene matches: 4. This CDR3 has 15 residues. Germline assignment: CDR1 NNHNN and CDR2 SYGAGS (reference sequence). CDR3 DNA, as far as it was read: TGTGCCAGCGGAGACTGGGGGGGGGTCTATGCTGAGCAGTTC. This gives the protein CASGDWGGVYAEQF. The whole CDR3 protein reads CASGDWGGVYAEQFF.

A word on this clone: All gene names here are mouse names. The read finishes 1 residue shy of the CDR3 end, and the germline J gene is used to complete it. The V and J genes are TRBV14 and TRBJ1-4; D is perhaps TRBD1 (6 bases). The CDR3 contains 15 residues. Per the germline V gene, CDR1 is SGHDT and CDR2 is FRDEAV. The germline V and J ends were trimmed by 2 bases and 0 bases, with 8 bases remaining between them. The CDR3 spells CASSLRDISNERLFF. The CDR3 bases that were read are TGTGCCAGCAGTTTGCGGGACATTTCCAACGAAAGATTATTT.

Concerning this clone itself: Here the gene names and germline are mouse. The read falls 1 residue short of the CDR3 end, and the missing part is taken from the germline J gene. The chain carries TRBV29 and TRBJ2-1; the D is unclear. Germline CDR1 is MSHET and CDR2 is SYDVDS. With 3 bases removed from V and 6 bases from J, the gap between germline ends came to 6 bases. The CDR3 has 12 residues. The sequenced CDR3 bases are TGTGCTAGCAGTTTTCGGGTTGCTGAGCAGTTC. This gives the protein CASSFRVAEQF. The full-length CDR3 reads as CASSFRVAEQFF.

There are a few counts of this clone. The gene symbols are mouse symbols. The DNA ends 1 residue before the CDR3 does, and the rest of the CDR3 is filled in from the germline J gene. V is TRBV13-3 and J is TRBJ1-5; 8 nucleotides line up with TRBD1. Looked up from germline, CDR1 is NNHDY and CDR2 is SYVADS. V dropped 0 bases and J dropped 3; count of bases not matched to a gene: 2. There are 15 residues in the CDR3. The CDR3 sequence: CASSDAGQGNQAPLF. The CDR3 DNA, read in part, is TGTGCCAGCAGTGATGCAGGACAGGGCAACCAGGCTCCGCTT.

Concerning this clone: All gene names here are mouse names. The CDR3 end lies 1 residue beyond the end of the read and is filled in from the germline J gene. V gene TRBV13-3 combines with J gene TRBJ2-1; perhaps D is TRBD1 or TRBD2 (6 bases each). V shed 3 bases and J shed 2 bases, with 12 bases lying between them. The CDR3 has 15 amino acids. Per germline, CDR1 NNHDY and CDR2 SYVADS. The CDR3 bases that were read are TGTGCCAGCAGTGTCAGCGGGGGCTACTATGCTGAGCAGTTC. This encodes CASSVSGGYYAEQF. The full CDR3 protein reads CASSVSGGYYAEQFF.

This clone was counted between two and nine times. Genes and germline come from the mouse. The read terminates 1 residue ahead of where the CDR3 ends, so the germline J gene completes it. The chain links TRBV19 to TRBJ1-3; TRBD1 agrees at 9 bases. The CDR3 is 13 amino acids. Germline assignment: CDR1 FNHDT and CDR2 SITEND (reference sequence). The V and J ends lost 5 bases and 3 bases, in that order; junction bases with no gene match: 0. The CDR3 protein is CASRTGGGNTLYF. The DNA read from the CDR3 is TGTGCCAGCAGGACAGGGGGTGGAAATACGCTCTAT.

Concerning this clone itself: Genes and germline come from the mouse. The CDR3 end lies 1 residue beyond the end of the read and is filled in from the germline J gene. This rearrangement joins TRBV24 to TRBJ1-4; 9 bases align to TRBD1. CDR3 size: 15 residues. Germline CDR1 KGHTA, CDR2 FRNEEI. V gave up 4 bases and J gave up 7 bases; unmatched junction bases: 7. CDR3: CASSPGQGEGERLFF. The CDR3 bases that were read are TGTGCCAGCAGTCCGGGACAGGGCGAGGGCGAAAGATTATTT.

For this clone: The gene symbols are mouse symbols. Read sequence stops 1 residue before the CDR3 end, and the germline J gene provides the missing end. The chain employs TRBV13-3 and TRBJ2-5; 9 bases map to TRBD2. Trimming removed 0 bases from V and 6 bases from J; junction bases left unmatched: 2. Germline assignment: CDR1 NNHDY and CDR2 SYVADS. The CDR3 length is 14 residues. Partial CDR3 DNA: TGTGCCAGCAGTGATGAGGACTGGGGTGACACCCAGTAC. Protein sequence: CASSDEDWGDTQY. From start to end, the CDR3 is CASSDEDWGDTQYF.

In regard to this clone: Gene labels here are mouse ones. Read data end 1 residue before the CDR3 end; the end is taken from the germline J gene. V and J are TRBV13-3 and TRBJ2-5; D remains unclear. V dropped 0 bases and J dropped 2 bases, with 7 bases sitting between them. Germline CDR1 is NNHDY and CDR2 is SYVADS. The CDR3 has 14 residues. The part of the CDR3 DNA that was read is TGTGCCAGCAGTGATGCTCCTGGCCAAGACACCCAGTAC. Its translation: CASSDAPGQDTQY. The CDR3 reads in full as CASSDAPGQDTQYF. The variable domain in full, with the rest retrieved from reference TRBV13-3 and TRBJ2-5, is EAAVTQSPRSKVAVTGGKVTLSCHQTNNHDYMYWYRQDTGHGLRLIHYSYVADSTEKGDIPDGYKASRPSQENFSLILELASLSQTAVYFCASSDAPGQDTQYFGPGTRLLVL.

This clone was seen only a few times. Gene names and germline match the mouse. The read gets to within 1 residue of the CDR3 end, and the germline J gene fills in the rest. The J gene is TRBJ1-4, the V gene TRBV13-2; 8 bases fit TRBD1. The V and J ends lost 5 bases and 6 bases, in that order; junction bases with no gene match: 3. Germline V gene data show CDR1 as NNHNN and CDR2 as SYGAGS (reference sequence). The CDR3 has 13 residues. Incomplete CDR3 DNA: TGTGCCAGCGGGACAGGGGAAGACGAAAGATTATTT. This gives the protein CASGTGEDERLF. Given in full, the CDR3 is CASGTGEDERLFF.

A remark on this clone: Mouse gene names and germline throughout. The CDR3 is CASSILGSGNTLYF. CDR3 DNA, as far as it was read: TGTGCCAGCAGTATATTGGGGTCTGGAAATACGCTCTAT. This chain joins TRBV19 and TRBJ1-3; D gene ambiguous. From the germline J gene comes the end of the CDR3, since the read stops 1 residue before it. The CDR3 covers 14 residues. V lost 1 base and J lost 1, with 6 bases in between. The germline V gene encodes CDR1 FNHDT and CDR2 SITEND (reference sequence). The complete variable domain, with remaining parts taken from reference TRBV19 and TRBJ1-3, reads GGIITQTPKFLIGQEGQKLTLKCQQNFNHDTMYWYRQDSGKGLRLIYYSITENDLQKGDLSEGYDASREKKSSFSLTVTSAQKNEMAVFLCASSILGSGNTLYFGEGSRLIVV.

Points on this clone: Mouse names are used for the genes. The read ends 1 residue shy of where the CDR3 ends; the end is completed using the germline J gene. The genes are TRBV13-2 and TRBJ2-5; D might be TRBD1 (5 bases). Germline V gives CDR1 NNHNN, CDR2 SYGAGS (reference sequence). The CDR3 length is 13 residues. V was clipped by 2 bases and J by 5 bases, with 9 bases between them. CDR3 sequence reads: CASGDRAGDTQYF. The part of the CDR3 DNA that was read is TGTGCCAGCGGTGACAGGGCGGGAGACACCCAGTAC.

Turning to this clone: Gene names denote mouse genes. The read ends 1 residue early relative to the CDR3; the germline J gene fills the gap. The chain couples TRBV31 to TRBJ2-7, with 11 bases lining up with TRBD2. This CDR3 region has 13 residues. CDR1 is GKSSPN, CDR2 SITVG, per germline. V lost 4 bases, J lost 4 bases, and 3 bases stayed unmatched. This chain's CDR3 is CAWTRDWGYEQYF. CDR3 DNA (partial): TGTGCCTGGACTCGGGACTGGGGGTATGAACAGTAC.

Comment on this clone: Gene names and germline refer to mouse. The CDR3 end is not reached by the read, which stops 1 residue before it; the germline J gene fills it in. The rearrangement uses TRBV5 and TRBJ2-5, with 7 bases identical to TRBD2. The CDR3 is made up of 15 amino acids. J lost 2 bases, V lost 0 bases, and 2 bases had no gene match. CDR1 and CDR2 from the germline V gene are LGHNA and YNLKQL (reference sequence). The DNA read from the CDR3 is TGTGCCAGCAGCCAAGAGGGGGGGTCCCAAGACACCCAGTAC. Protein product: CASSQEGGSQDTQY. The complete CDR3 protein is CASSQEGGSQDTQYF.

About this clone itself: Genes and germline are mouse. The sequenced fragment ends 1 residue before the CDR3 boundary, so the rest is inferred from the germline J gene. The chain combines TRBV13-2 with TRBJ2-5; D is unclear. The CDR3 totals 13 residues. V dropped 2 bases and J dropped 0 bases, with 4 bases sitting between them. The germline gives CDR1 NNHNN, CDR2 SYGAGS (reference sequence). CDR3 DNA (partial): TGTGCCAGCGGTGAACTTAACCAAGACACCCAGTAC. This sequence encodes CASGELNQDTQY. The full CDR3 sequence reads CASGELNQDTQYF.